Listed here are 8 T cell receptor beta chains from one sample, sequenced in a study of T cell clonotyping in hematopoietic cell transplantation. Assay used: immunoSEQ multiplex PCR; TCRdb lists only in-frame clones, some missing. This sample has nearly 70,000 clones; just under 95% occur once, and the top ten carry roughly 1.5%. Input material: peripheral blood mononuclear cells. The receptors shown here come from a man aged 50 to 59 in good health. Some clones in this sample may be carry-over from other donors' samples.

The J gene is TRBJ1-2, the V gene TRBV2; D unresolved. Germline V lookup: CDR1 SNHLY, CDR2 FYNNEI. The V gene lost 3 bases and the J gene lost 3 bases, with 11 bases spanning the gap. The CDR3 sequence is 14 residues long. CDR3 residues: CASSELGGYYGYTF. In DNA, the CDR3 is TGTGCCAGCAGTGAGCTTGGCGGATACTATGGCTACACCTTC.

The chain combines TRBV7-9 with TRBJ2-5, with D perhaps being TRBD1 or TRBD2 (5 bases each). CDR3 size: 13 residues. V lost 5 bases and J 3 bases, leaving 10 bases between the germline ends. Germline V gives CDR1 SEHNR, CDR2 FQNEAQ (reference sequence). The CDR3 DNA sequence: TGTGCCAGCAGCCCCGGGGCCGAAGAGACCCAGTACTTC. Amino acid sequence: CASSPGAEETQYF.

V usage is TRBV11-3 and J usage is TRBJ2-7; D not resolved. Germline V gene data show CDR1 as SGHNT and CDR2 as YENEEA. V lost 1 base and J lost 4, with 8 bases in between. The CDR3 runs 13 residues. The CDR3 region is CASSLASGYEQYF. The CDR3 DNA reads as TGTGCCAGCAGCTTAGCGTCTGGATACGAGCAGTACTTC.

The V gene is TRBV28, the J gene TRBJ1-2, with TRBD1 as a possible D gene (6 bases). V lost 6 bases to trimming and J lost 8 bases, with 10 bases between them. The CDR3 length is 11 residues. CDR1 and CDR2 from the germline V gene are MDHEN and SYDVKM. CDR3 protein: CASRRGGGYTF. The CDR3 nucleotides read TGTGCCAGCAGGAGGGGGGGCGGCTACACCTTC.

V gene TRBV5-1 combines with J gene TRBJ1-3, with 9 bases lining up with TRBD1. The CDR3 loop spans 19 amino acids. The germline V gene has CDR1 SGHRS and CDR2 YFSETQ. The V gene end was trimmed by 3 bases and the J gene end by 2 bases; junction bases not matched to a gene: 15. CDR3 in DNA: TGCGCCAGCAGCTCCGGACAGGGGCTTAGTATTGGGGCTGGAAACACCATATATTTT. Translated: CASSSGQGLSIGAGNTIYF.

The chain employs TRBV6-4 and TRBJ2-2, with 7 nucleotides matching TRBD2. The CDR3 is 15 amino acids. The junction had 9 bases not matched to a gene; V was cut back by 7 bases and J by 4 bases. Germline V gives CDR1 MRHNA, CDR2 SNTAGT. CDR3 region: CASKGDYPGTGELFF. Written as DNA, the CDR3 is TGTGCCAGCAAAGGGGACTACCCGGGCACCGGGGAGCTGTTTTTT.

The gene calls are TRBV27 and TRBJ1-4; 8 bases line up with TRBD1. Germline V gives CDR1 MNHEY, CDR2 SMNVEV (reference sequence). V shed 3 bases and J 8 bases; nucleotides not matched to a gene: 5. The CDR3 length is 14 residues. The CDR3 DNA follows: TGTGCCAGCAGTTTGGACAGGGCAAGCGAAAAACTGTTTTTT. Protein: CASSLDRASEKLFF.

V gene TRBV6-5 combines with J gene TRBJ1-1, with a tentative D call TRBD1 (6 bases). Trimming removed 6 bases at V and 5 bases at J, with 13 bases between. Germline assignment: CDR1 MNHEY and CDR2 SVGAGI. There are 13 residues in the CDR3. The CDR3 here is CASRYREGTEAFF. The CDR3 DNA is TGTGCCAGCAGGTACAGGGAAGGGACTGAAGCTTTCTTT.